This record concerns one TCR beta chain sequence. The CDR3 covers 18 residues. Germline values: CDR1 MGHRA, CDR2 YSYEKL. The V gene end was trimmed by 4 bases and the J gene end by 0 bases; junction bases not matched to a gene: 14. These data belong to a study of metastatic and nonmetastatic thyroid tumors. Study in general: Samples came from malignant and benign thyroid patients, and repertoires were compared across blood and tumor or nodule tissue.

TCRdb reassembled clones from the PCR reads with MiXCR. The sample holds over 25,000 clones; about 15% are singletons and the top ten take roughly 6.1%. Thyroid surgery had not been preceded by any treatment in any patient. Sequenced material: blood. V gene TRBV4-1 combines with J gene TRBJ2-7; 8 bases match TRBD2. The receptor was derived from a male donor with papillary thyroid cancer or a benign thyroid nodule (not recorded which). Some clones in this sample may be carry-over from other donors' samples. For the CDR3, the DNA is TGCGCCAGCAGCCTTGCCGTGCTTAGCGGGACTGTCTCCTACGAGCAGTACTTC. It translates to CASSLAVLSGTVSYEQYF.